This T cell receptor beta chain was observed in a study of T cell changes during pregnancy in multiple sclerosis. Using immunoSEQ multiplex PCR, the repertoire was profiled, and TCRdb retains in-frame clones only, with some absent. The profile covers 100,000 or so clones, with 90% to 95% appearing a single time and around 4.5% taken by the ten largest. The sequencing used peripheral blood, collected in the first trimester of pregnancy. The sequence derives from a female donor with multiple sclerosis, enrolled in a pregnancy study.

CDR3 DNA sequence: TGTGCCAGCAGCGTATATAGCGGGGGGGCCTTTAGAACAGATACGCAGTATTTT. It translates to CASSVYSGGAFRTDTQYF. The chain joins TRBV9 to TRBJ2-3; 11 bases match TRBD2. This CDR3 comprises 18 residues. With 1 base clipped from V and 3 bases from J, the junction kept 10 bases outside the gene matches. Germline CDR1 SGDLS, CDR2 YYNGEE.